The rows below give T cell receptor beta chains drawn from one sample of a study of cytomegalovirus exposure and HLA in healthy donors. Only in-frame clones appear in the TCRdb table, and some are missing; sequencing was by immunoSEQ multiplex PCR. The table has more than 140,000 clones, about 89% seen once. The specimen was PBMCs. These receptors all come from a woman in her late teens or twenties in good health and CMV-seropositive. The CDR3 runs from the conserved cysteine through the conserved F or W. The D gene is left open where the match is weak. Clone size is given for some rows only: seen once, a few or many times, or a class if the clone is expanded.

CASNIGRSTDTQYF	TGTGCCAGCAATATAGGGAGGAGCACAGATACGCAGTATTTT	.	TRBV2	TRBJ2-3	.
CASSLSSNQPQHF	TGTGCCAGCAGCTTGTCGTCCAATCAGCCCCAGCATTTT	.	TRBV7-9	TRBJ1-5	.
CASSLGTSNEQYF	TGCGCCAGCAGCTTGGGGACTAGTAACGAGCAGTACTTC	many	TRBV5-1	TRBJ2-7	TRBD2
CAIRAGQGGGYTF	TGTGCCATCAGGGCGGGACAGGGTGGTGGCTACACCTTC	.	TRBV10-3	TRBJ1-2	TRBD1
CAWSVRVKPYTEAFF	TGTGCCTGGAGTGTACGGGTAAAGCCTTACACTGAAGCTTTCTTT	.	TRBV30	TRBJ1-1	.
CASRAGLKSEQYF	TGTGCCAGCAGGGCGGGACTTAAGAGCGAGCAGTACTTC	.	TRBV6-5	TRBJ2-7	.
CASSLQGITGNTIYF	TGCGCCAGCAGCCTCCAGGGTATTACAGGAAACACCATATATTTT	.	TRBV5-1	TRBJ1-3	.
CASTSGRAVETQYF	TGTGCCAGCACCAGCGGGAGGGCGGTGGAGACCCAGTACTTC	.	TRBV6-1	TRBJ2-5	TRBD2
CAWRRLAGAYEQYF	TGTGCCTGGAGGAGACTAGCGGGTGCCTACGAGCAGTACTTC	.	TRBV30	TRBJ2-7	TRBD2
CASSVRQGRNTGELFF	TGTGCCAGCAGCGTCCGACAGGGGAGGAACACCGGGGAGCTGTTTTTT	.	TRBV9	TRBJ2-2	TRBD1
CASTSGVHPYEQYF	TGTGCCAGTACTAGCGGGGTTCACCCCTACGAGCAGTACTTC	once	TRBV11-2	TRBJ2-7	TRBD2
CAITSGTGRYEQYF	TGTGCCATCACTAGCGGGACAGGGCGCTACGAGCAGTACTTC	.	TRBV28	TRBJ2-7	.
CASSPLGAANYGYTF	TGTGCCAGCAGCCCCCTGGGAGCAGCTAACTATGGCTACACCTTC	.	TRBV28	TRBJ1-2	.
CASSEGQAGEQYF	TGTGCCAGCAGCGAGGGACAGGCCGGCGAGCAGTACTTC	.	TRBV9	TRBJ2-7	TRBD1
CASSLTQGMGTDTQYF	TGTGCCAGCAGCTTAACACAGGGGATGGGCACAGATACGCAGTATTTT	.	TRBV7-3	TRBJ2-3	TRBD1
CASSEASGTDTQYF	TGTGCCAGCAGTGAAGCTAGCGGCACAGATACGCAGTATTTT	.	TRBV6-4	TRBJ2-3	.
CASSPQGARGNTIYF	TGTGCCAGCAGCCCCCAGGGGGCGAGAGGAAACACCATATATTTT	.	TRBV14	TRBJ1-3	TRBD1
CAWSTGRVGTEAFF	TGTGCCTGGAGTACCGGGAGGGTTGGCACTGAAGCTTTCTTT	.	TRBV30	TRBJ1-1	.
CASSFPRTSGSEETQYF	TGTGCCAGCAGCTTCCCTAGGACTAGCGGGAGTGAAGAGACCCAGTACTTC	.	TRBV11-1	TRBJ2-5	TRBD2
CASSFQGAGANVLTF	TGTGCCAGCAGTTTCCAGGGGGCTGGGGCCAACGTCCTGACTTTC	.	TRBV2	TRBJ2-6	TRBD1
CASSVGSSGRFHEQYF	TGTGCCAGCAGCGTAGGATCCAGCGGGAGGTTCCACGAGCAGTACTTC	.	TRBV9	TRBJ2-7	TRBD2
CASSLALTSEGISEQFF	TGCGCCAGCAGCTTGGCCCTTACTAGCGAGGGGATTAGTGAGCAGTTCTTC	.	TRBV5-1	TRBJ2-1	TRBD2
CASSGPGQMNTEAFF	TGTGCCAGCAGCGGCCCGGGACAGATGAACACTGAAGCTTTCTTT	.	TRBV9	TRBJ1-1	TRBD1
CASRHSTDTQYF	TGTGCCAGCAGACACAGCACAGATACGCAGTATTTT	.	TRBV27	TRBJ2-3	.
CSAATSGTLDTQYF	TGCAGCGCCGCGACTAGCGGGACCTTAGATACGCAGTATTTT	.	TRBV29-1	TRBJ2-3	TRBD2
CASSTGGRTNYGYTF	TGTGCCAGTAGCACTGGCGGGAGGACCAACTATGGCTACACCTTC	once	TRBV19	TRBJ1-2	.
CASGAGLNYGYTF	TGTGCCAGCGGAGCAGGGTTGAACTATGGCTACACCTTC	.	TRBV7-9	TRBJ1-2	.
CASSDGRGHGYTF	TGTGCCAGCAGCGACGGGAGGGGCCATGGCTACACCTTC	.	TRBV11-2	TRBJ1-2	.
CAISESKFGGSGDEQYF	TGTGCCATCAGTGAGTCGAAATTTGGCGGGAGCGGGGACGAGCAGTACTTC	.	TRBV10-3	TRBJ2-7	TRBD2
CASSLVASGIARAYEQYF	TGCGCCAGCAGCTTGGTGGCTAGCGGGATAGCGAGGGCCTACGAGCAGTACTTC	.	TRBV5-1	TRBJ2-7	TRBD2
CSVESLAPSYNEQFF	TGCAGCGTTGAAAGTCTAGCGCCCTCCTACAATGAGCAGTTCTTC	.	TRBV29-1	TRBJ2-1	.
CASSMQGHYGYTF	TGTGCCAGTAGTATGCAGGGCCACTATGGCTACACCTTC	.	TRBV19	TRBJ1-2	.
CASSPSVNTGELFF	TGTGCCAGCAGCCCGAGCGTTAACACCGGGGAGCTGTTTTTT	.	TRBV7-3	TRBJ2-2	.
CASSTGTRTGELFF	TGTGCCAGCAGTACAGGGACACGCACCGGGGAGCTGTTTTTT	.	TRBV5-4	TRBJ2-2	.
CASSTRQGPTFF	TGTGCCAGCAGTACACGACAGGGGCCGACGTTCTTC	once	TRBV2	TRBJ2-1	TRBD1
CASSVFDRGFSGNTIYF	TGTGCCAGCAGCGTCTTCGACAGGGGCTTCTCTGGAAACACCATATATTTT	.	TRBV9	TRBJ1-3	TRBD1
CASSTRTVSYEQYF	TGTGCCAGCAGTACCAGGACAGTGTCCTACGAGCAGTACTTC	.	TRBV28	TRBJ2-7	.
CASSASGTREDEQYF	TGTGCCAGCAGCGCTAGCGGGACTAGAGAAGACGAGCAGTACTTC	.	TRBV9	TRBJ2-7	TRBD2
CASSLAGTGGNQPQHF	TGTGCCAGCAGCTTAGCTGGGACAGGGGGCAATCAGCCCCAGCATTTT	.	TRBV7-8	TRBJ1-5	TRBD1
CASSQDGGVARSYEQYF	TGCGCCAGCAGCCAAGATGGTGGAGTAGCGCGGTCCTACGAGCAGTACTTC	.	TRBV4-1	TRBJ2-7	.
CSVVPAGTGYGYTF	TGCAGCGTTGTGCCCGCCGGGACAGGATATGGCTACACCTTC	.	TRBV29-1	TRBJ1-2	TRBD1
CASSSQTGLAGGRTDTQYF	TGTGCCAGCAGCTCCCAGACAGGACTAGCGGGAGGTCGTACAGATACGCAGTATTTT	.	TRBV7-6	TRBJ2-3	TRBD2
CSVDFPSGGIINEQFF	TGCAGCGTTGACTTCCCTAGCGGGGGTATAATCAATGAGCAGTTCTTC	once	TRBV29-1	TRBJ2-1	TRBD2
CASSRGQHYGYTF	TGTGCCAGCAGCCGCGGACAGCACTATGGCTACACCTTC	.	TRBV12-1	TRBJ1-2	.
CASSFDPLNDRSSYEQYF	TGTGCCAGCAGCTTCGACCCCCTAAACGACAGGAGCTCCTACGAGCAGTACTTC	.	TRBV7-9	TRBJ2-7	.